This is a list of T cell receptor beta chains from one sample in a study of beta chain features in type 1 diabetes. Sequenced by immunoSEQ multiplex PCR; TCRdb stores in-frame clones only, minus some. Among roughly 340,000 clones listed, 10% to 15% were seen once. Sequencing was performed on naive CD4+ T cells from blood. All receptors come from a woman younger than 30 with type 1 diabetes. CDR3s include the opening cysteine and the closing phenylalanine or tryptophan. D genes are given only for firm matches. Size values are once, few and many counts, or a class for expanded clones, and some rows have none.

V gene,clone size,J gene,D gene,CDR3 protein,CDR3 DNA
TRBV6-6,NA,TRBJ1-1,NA,CASSYRQAGDTEAFF,TGTGCCAGCAGTTACCGACAGGCGGGGGACACTGAAGCTTTCTTT
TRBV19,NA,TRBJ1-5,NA,CASTRRGSNQPQHF,TGTGCCAGTACCAGAAGGGGTAGCAATCAGCCCCAGCATTTT
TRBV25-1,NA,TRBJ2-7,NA,CASGGGGLYEQYF,TGTGCCAGCGGGGGAGGGGGACTCTACGAGCAGTACTTC
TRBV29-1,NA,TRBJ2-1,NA,CSVVAAEQFF,TGCAGCGTTGTAGCCGCTGAGCAGTTCTTC
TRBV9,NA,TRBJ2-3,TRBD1,CASSESRGQGWAGRTDTQYF,TGTGCCAGCAGCGAGTCCCGGGGACAGGGGTGGGCCGGACGCACAGATACGCAGTATTTT
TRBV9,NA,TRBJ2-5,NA,CASSVGDNPLWTQYF,TGTGCCAGCAGCGTAGGAGACAACCCCCTCTGGACCCAGTACTTC
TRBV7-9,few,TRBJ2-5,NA,CASTQGGRGTQYF,TGTGCCAGCACCCAGGGGGGCCGAGGGACCCAGTACTTC
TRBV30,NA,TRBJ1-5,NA,CAWSVTLNQPQHF,TGTGCCTGGAGTGTAACTCTCAATCAGCCCCAGCATTTT
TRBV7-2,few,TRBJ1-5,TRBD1,CASSRRDRWDQPQHF,TGTGCCAGCAGCCGCCGGGACAGATGGGATCAGCCCCAGCATTTT
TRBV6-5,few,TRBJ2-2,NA,CASSYGVGELFF,TGTGCCAGCAGTTACGGAGTAGGGGAGCTGTTTTTT
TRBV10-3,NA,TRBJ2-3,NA,CAISEPGLTDTQYF,TGTGCCATCAGTGAGCCGGGACTCACAGATACGCAGTATTTT
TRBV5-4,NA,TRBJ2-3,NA,CASSLQGGTDTQYF,TGTGCCAGCAGCTTACAGGGTGGGACAGATACGCAGTATTTT
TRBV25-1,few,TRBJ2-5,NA,CASSTTGSEVETQYF,TGTGCCAGCAGCACTACAGGGAGCGAGGTTGAGACCCAGTACTTC
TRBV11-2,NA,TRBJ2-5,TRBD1,CASSLGTGQETQYF,TGTGCCAGCAGCCTCGGGACAGGCCAAGAGACCCAGTACTTC
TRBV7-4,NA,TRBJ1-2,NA,CASSWRGPIGYTF,TGTGCCAGCAGCTGGAGGGGACCAATTGGTTACACCTTC
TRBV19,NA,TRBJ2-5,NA,CASSIPGLVETQYF,TGTGCCAGTAGTATCCCGGGACTCGTAGAGACCCAGTACTTC
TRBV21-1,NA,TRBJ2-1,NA,CASSIGQNLLRNEQFF,TGTGCCAGCAGCATCGGACAGAACCTTCTTCGGAATGAGCAGTTCTTC
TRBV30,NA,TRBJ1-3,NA,CAWTENTGNTIYF,TGTGCCTGGACGGAGAACACAGGAAACACCATATATTTT
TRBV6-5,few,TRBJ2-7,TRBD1,CASSPSTGYYEQYF,TGTGCCAGCAGCCCCTCGACAGGGTATTACGAGCAGTACTTC
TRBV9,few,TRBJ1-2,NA,CASSVAHPGVYGYTF,TGTGCCAGCAGCGTAGCCCACCCAGGGGTCTATGGCTACACCTTC
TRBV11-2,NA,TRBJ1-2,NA,CASGWGQGRVDYGYTF,TGTGCCAGCGGCTGGGGGCAGGGTCGAGTAGACTATGGCTACACCTTC
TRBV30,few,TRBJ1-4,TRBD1,CACSGQATNEKLFF,TGTGCCTGTAGCGGACAGGCAACTAATGAAAAACTGTTTTTT
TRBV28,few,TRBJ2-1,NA,CASTGDNEQFF,TGTGCCAGCACGGGGGACAATGAGCAGTTCTTC
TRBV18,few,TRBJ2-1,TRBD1,CASSPQETGLGNEQFF,TGTGCCAGCTCACCACAGGAGACAGGGCTCGGCAATGAGCAGTTCTTC
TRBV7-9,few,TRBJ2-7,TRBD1,CASSPTGDEQYF,TGTGCCAGCAGCCCGACAGGGGACGAGCAGTACTTC
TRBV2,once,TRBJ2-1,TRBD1,CASTDNRGHEQFF,TGTGCCAGCACGGATAACAGGGGCCATGAGCAGTTCTTC
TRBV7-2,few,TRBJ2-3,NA,CASSPRDTQYF,TGTGCCAGCAGCCCACGGGATACGCAGTATTTT
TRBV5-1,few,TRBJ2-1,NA,CASSLDRSFNEQFF,TGCGCCAGCAGCTTAGACAGGAGTTTCAATGAGCAGTTCTTC
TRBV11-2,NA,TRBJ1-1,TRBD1,CASIRQGHTEAFF,TGTGCCAGCATACGACAGGGTCACACTGAAGCTTTCTTT
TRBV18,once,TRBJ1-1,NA,CASSPYRDEAFF,TGTGCCAGCTCACCATACAGGGATGAAGCTTTCTTT
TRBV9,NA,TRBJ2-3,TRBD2,CASSVATLGLGSDTQYF,TGTGCCAGCAGCGTAGCTACATTGGGACTAGGATCCGATACGCAGTATTTT
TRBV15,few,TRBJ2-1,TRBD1,CATSRTGVNEQFF,TGTGCCACCAGCAGAACAGGGGTCAATGAGCAGTTCTTC
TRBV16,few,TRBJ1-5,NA,CASTFDGVNQPQHF,TGTGCCAGCACCTTCGACGGGGTCAATCAGCCCCAGCATTTT
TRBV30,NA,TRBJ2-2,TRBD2,CARTGTTNTGELFF,TGTGCCCGAACCGGGACTACGAACACCGGGGAGCTGTTTTTT
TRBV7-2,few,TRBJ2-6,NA,CASRPSGSGANVLTF,TGTGCCAGCAGACCCAGTGGCTCTGGGGCCAACGTCCTGACTTTC
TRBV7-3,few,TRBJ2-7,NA,CASSTGQIGAYEQYF,TGTGCCAGCAGCACAGGACAGATAGGAGCCTACGAGCAGTACTTC
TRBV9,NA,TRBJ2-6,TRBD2,CASSVGGDGRSGANVLTF,TGTGCCAGCAGCGTGGGGGGGGACGGACGCTCTGGGGCCAACGTCCTGACTTTC
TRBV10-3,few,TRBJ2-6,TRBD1,CAISESPGTGWTGANVLTF,TGTGCCATCAGTGAGTCCCCCGGGACAGGTTGGACTGGGGCCAACGTCCTGACTTTC
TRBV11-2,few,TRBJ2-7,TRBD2,CASSPRDYVREQYF,TGTGCCAGCAGCCCCCGGGACTATGTTAGGGAGCAGTACTTC
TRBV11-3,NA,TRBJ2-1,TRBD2,CASSFRLAGEQFF,TGTGCCAGCAGCTTTCGACTAGCTGGGGAGCAGTTCTTC
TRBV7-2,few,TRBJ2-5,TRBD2,CASSRSGTETQYF,TGTGCCAGCAGCCGGAGCGGGACGGAGACCCAGTACTTC